This TCR beta chain was profiled in a study of cytomegalovirus exposure and HLA in healthy donors. Study-wide findings and caveats: Researchers reported in a later analysis that a missense DCLRE1C variant was tied to TCR beta V- and J-gene trimming. Analyzed later, association rates of TCRs varied across HLA loci, with DRB1 most and HLA-C fewest.

A multiplex PCR was run with 60 Vbeta primers and 13 Jbeta primers. Clones were sequenced by immunoSEQ multiplex PCR, and TCRdb holds only the in-frame ones, with some missing. The table records 110,000 to 150,000 clones, approximately 63% of them present only once. Trimming cost V 5 bases and J 4 bases; bases outside gene matches: 3. CDR3 size: 14 residues. CDR1 is MNHNS and CDR2 is SASEGT in the germline V gene. Remarks on this clone: The target antigen is unknown.

This receptor was obtained from a woman aged 60-75 years in good health and CMV-seropositive. The specimen sequenced was PBMCs. This chain connects TRBV6-1 to TRBJ1-4, with TRBD1 matching over 8 bases. Here the CDR3 DNA reads TGTGCCAGCAGTCACGACAGGGGTAATGAAAAACTGTTTTTT. It yields the protein CASSHDRGNEKLFF.